This T cell receptor (beta chain) originates from a study of shared T cell receptors in the human thymus. This CDR3 is 14 amino acids long. Germline CDR1 SGHTA, CDR2 FQGNSA. V was clipped by 1 base and J by 4 bases; unmatched bases: 1. Measured with immunoSEQ multiplex PCR; TCRdb has only the in-frame clones, and not every one. The table records more than 300,000 clones, 95% of them present only once. The clonotype originates from a human donor. Sequenced: thymocytes. J is TRBJ2-1 and V is TRBV7-2, with TRBD2 matching over 7 bases. CDR3 sequence (DNA): TGTGCCAGCAGCTTAGGGCGGGAGTACAATGAGCAGTTCTTC. Amino acid sequence: CASSLGREYNEQFF.